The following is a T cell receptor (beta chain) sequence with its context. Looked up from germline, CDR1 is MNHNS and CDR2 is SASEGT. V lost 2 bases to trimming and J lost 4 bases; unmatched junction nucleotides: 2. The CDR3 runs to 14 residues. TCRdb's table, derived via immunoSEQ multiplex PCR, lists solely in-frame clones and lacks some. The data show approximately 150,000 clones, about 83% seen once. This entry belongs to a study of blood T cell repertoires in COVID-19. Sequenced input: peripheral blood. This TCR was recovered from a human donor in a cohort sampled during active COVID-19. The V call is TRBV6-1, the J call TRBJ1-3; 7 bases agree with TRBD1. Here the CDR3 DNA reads TGTGCCAGCAGTGAACAGGGGGGCGGAAACACCATATATTTT. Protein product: CASSEQGGGNTIYF.